The next 5 T cell receptor beta chains were all read from a single sample in a study of blood T cell repertoires in COVID-19. Profiled with immunoSEQ multiplex PCR; TCRdb holds only in-frame clones, not every one. The table lists around 170,000 clones, roughly 90% of them singletons. The sample consisted of peripheral blood. Every receptor here comes from a man aged 55 to 70 with acute or convalescent COVID-19.

The CDR3 sequence: CASRARDRYSNQPQHF. The CDR3 DNA follows: TGTGCCAGCAGGGCTAGGGACAGGTATAGCAATCAGCCCCAGCATTTT. The chain is built from TRBV6-6 and TRBJ1-5, with TRBD1 identical over 8 bases. The CDR3 has 16 residues. V shed 6 bases, J shed 0 bases, and the junction held 7 bases outside the gene matches. Germline V lookup: CDR1 MNHNY, CDR2 SVGAGI (reference sequence).

This clone was recorded a few times. V and J are TRBV30 and TRBJ2-2, with D hard to call. CDR3 size: 11 residues. Germline assignment: CDR1 GTSNPN and CDR2 SVGIG (reference sequence). The V and J ends lost 4 bases and 7 bases respectively, with 7 bases between them. CDR3: CAWMSVGELFF. The DNA of the CDR3 is TGTGCCTGGATGAGTGTCGGGGAGCTGTTTTTT.

The gene calls are TRBV18 and TRBJ1-2; TRBD1 matches at 11 bases. Germline-derived CDR1 and CDR2 are KGHSH and LQKENI. The V segment lost 4 bases and the J segment 1 base; nucleotides outside the gene matches: 17. The CDR3 consists of 20 residues. This CDR3 is CASSLTIYRDRGRFNYGYTF. CDR3 bases: TGTGCCAGCTCACTGACCATTTACCGGGACAGGGGGAGATTTAACTATGGCTACACCTTC. Filled out from reference TRBV18 and TRBJ1-2, the complete variable domain reads NAGVMQNPRHLVRRRGQEARLRCSPMKGHSHVYWYRQLPEEGLKFMVYLQKENIIDESGMPKERFSAEFPKEGPSILRIQQVVRGDSAAYFCASSLTIYRDRGRFNYGYTFGSGTRLTVV.

This chain joins TRBV7-2 and TRBJ1-2, with D uncertain. The CDR3 covers 13 residues. Trimming left V 7 bases short and J 7 bases short, with 16 bases between. The germline CDR1 and CDR2 sequences are SGHTA and FQGNSA. CDR3 loop: CASTPGGKRGYTF. The CDR3 DNA reads TGTGCCAGCACCCCTGGTGGAAAGCGTGGCTACACCTTC. Together with reference TRBV7-2 and TRBJ1-2, the CDR3 gives the full variable domain: GAGVSQSPSNKVTEKGKDVELRCDPISGHTALYWYRQSLGQGLEFLIYFQGNSAPDKSGLPSDRFSAERTGGSVSTLTIQRTQQEDSAVYLCASTPGGKRGYTFGSGTRLTVV.

This chain links TRBV6-7 with TRBJ1-2; TRBD1 aligns across 10 bases. TRBV6-7 is treated as an ORF (open reading frame) with a function not yet certain. V was pared by 2 bases and J by 3 bases, with 3 bases of the junction left unmatched. There are 15 residues in the CDR3. This CDR3 is CASSYPGQGDYGYTF. The DNA of the CDR3 is TGTGCCAGCAGTTACCCCGGACAGGGGGACTATGGCTACACCTTC.